The rows below give T cell receptor beta chains drawn from one sample of a study of blood T cells in healthy people across ages. TCRdb re-called the 5' RACE reads through MiXCR, storing one row per CDR3 protein. Of about 1.1 million distinct CDR3 sequences detected, roughly two fifths appear once; the ten largest clones hold 13%. Sequences were obtained from blood. These receptor sequences come from a man aged 18 to 30 in good health. CDR3s include the opening cysteine and the closing phenylalanine or tryptophan. D genes are given only for firm matches. Size is omitted from some rows. Given values are once, few, many or a class for expanded clones.

>.|18|TRBJ2-3|TRBV7-2|TRBD2
CASRSELAGGPLTDTQYF
TGTGCCAGCAGATCTGAACTAGCGGGGGGGCCACTCACAGATACGCAGTATTTT
>.|14|TRBJ1-2|TRBV7-9|.
CASSRGEQSYGYTF
TGTGCCAGCAGCCGGGGGGAACAGTCCTATGGCTACACCTTC
>.|14|TRBJ1-1|TRBV10-3|.
CAIVKSPEDTEAFF
TGTGCCATCGTTAAAAGTCCCGAGGACACTGAAGCTTTCTTT
>.|14|TRBJ2-2|TRBV9|.
CASSVELYTGELFF
TGTGCCAGCAGCGTGGAACTATACACCGGGGAGCTGTTTTTT
>few|17|TRBJ2-1|TRBV11-2|TRBD2
CASSLQGLAGYYNEQFF
TGTGCCAGCAGCTTACAGGGACTAGCGGGCTACTACAATGAGCAGTTCTTC
>.|14|TRBJ1-5|TRBV29-1|TRBD1
CSVADRAGNRPQHF
TGCAGCGTTGCGGACAGGGCGGGCAATCGGCCCCAGCATTTT
>.|13|TRBJ2-1|TRBV24-1|TRBD1
CATSDPGGGKQFF
TGTGCCACCAGTGATCCAGGGGGCGGGAAGCAGTTCTTC
>few|17|TRBJ2-3|TRBV21-1|.
CASSKPGHRYCTDTQYF
TGTGCCAGCAGCAAACCTGGACACCGGTATTGCACAGATACGCAGTATTTT
>.|14|TRBJ1-3|TRBV12-3/TRBV12-4|.
CASSWDTRGDTIYF
TGTGCCAGCAGCTGGGACACCCGCGGGGACACCATATATTTT
>.|14|TRBJ1-2|TRBV27|TRBD1
CASSPGQRARGYTF
TGTGCCAGCAGTCCGGGACAGAGGGCGCGGGGCTACACCTTC
>.|16|TRBJ1-1|TRBV6-5|.
CASSYSDRRLNTEAFF
TGTGCCAGCAGTTACTCGGACAGACGGTTGAACACTGAAGCTTTCTTT
>.|13|TRBJ2-1|TRBV6-6|.
CASSYQEYNEQFF
TGTGCCAGCAGTTACCAAGAATACAATGAGCAGTTCTTC
>few|15|TRBJ2-2|TRBV6-2/TRBV6-3|TRBD1
CASSYSTGASGELFF
TGTGCCAGCAGTTACTCTACAGGGGCCTCCGGGGAGCTGTTTTTT
>.|17|TRBJ2-2|TRBV5-1|.
CASSSDPGAANTGELFF
TGCGCCAGCAGCTCCGACCCGGGGGCCGCGAACACCGGGGAGCTGTTTTTT
>.|15|TRBJ2-3|TRBV5-1|TRBD2
CASMPSGVVADTQYF
TGCGCCAGCATGCCTAGCGGGGTCGTGGCAGATACGCAGTATTTT
>few|17|TRBJ1-2|TRBV23-1|.
CASSQSEGTGIGYGYTF
TGCGCCAGCAGTCAATCGGAGGGGACCGGGATCGGATATGGCTACACCTTC
>many|14|TRBJ2-3|TRBV29-1|.
CSVVRRGSTDTQYF
TGCAGCGTTGTAAGACGGGGAAGCACAGATACGCAGTATTTT
>.|14|TRBJ1-1|TRBV6-6|TRBD1
CASKGQEMNTEAFF
TGTGCCAGCAAAGGACAGGAGATGAACACTGAAGCTTTCTTT
>.|12|TRBJ1-1|TRBV30|TRBD1
CASTGGHTEAFF
TGTGCCTCCACAGGGGGCCACACTGAAGCTTTCTTT
>.|13|TRBJ1-2|TRBV20-1|.
CSARAGPLYGYTF
TGCAGTGCTAGGGCAGGGCCGCTGTATGGCTACACCTTC
>few|15|TRBJ2-5|TRBV6-6|TRBD1
CASSYPDRVTETQYF
TGTGCCAGCAGTTACCCGGACAGGGTGACAGAGACCCAGTACTTC
>.|16|TRBJ1-4|TRBV4-2|.
CASSPTVTATNEKLFF
TGTGCCAGCAGCCCCACAGTGACCGCAACTAATGAAAAACTGTTTTTT
>.|12|TRBJ2-1|TRBV25-1|.
CASSRRDNEQFF
TGTGCCAGCAGTAGGAGGGACAATGAGCAGTTCTTC
>.|15|TRBJ2-2|TRBV12-3/TRBV12-4|.
CASSPQGGTTGELFF
TGTGCCAGCAGTCCACAGGGGGGGACCACCGGGGAGCTGTTTTTT
>.|17|TRBJ2-1|TRBV12-3/TRBV12-4|TRBD1
CASSPRTGEGAYNEQFF
TGTGCCAGCAGCCCCAGGACAGGGGAAGGGGCCTACAATGAGCAGTTCTTC
>.|12|TRBJ1-4|TRBV29-1|.
CSVGGANEKLFF
TGCAGCGTTGGGGGGGCTAATGAAAAACTGTTTTTT
>.|14|TRBJ2-7|TRBV18|.
CASSPVGQLYEQYF
TGTGCCAGCTCACCGGTAGGACAGCTCTACGAGCAGTACTTC
>few|15|TRBJ2-2|TRBV12-3/TRBV12-4|TRBD1
CASSPRQGDTGELFF
TGTGCCAGCAGTCCCAGACAGGGTGACACCGGGGAGCTGTTTTTT
>once|14|TRBJ2-5|TRBV20-1|.
CSARGWTNQETQYF
TGCAGTGCTAGAGGGTGGACTAACCAAGAGACCCAGTACTTC